This T cell receptor (beta chain) was retrieved from a study of blood T cell repertoires in COVID-19. Study details: COVID-19 samples from acute and convalescent phases originated in the United States, Italy and Spain.

Enrolment of Seattle patients took place during active infection, and they were followed longitudinally. Assay: immunoSEQ multiplex PCR; the TCRdb copy retains only in-frame clones and omits some. The sample carries 70,000 to 90,000 clones, 86% recorded once. The source of this sequence is an elderly man with COVID-19, enrolled during active disease. The sequenced sample was peripheral blood.

The CDR3 coding sequence is TGTGCCAGCAGTTACGGCGGGTATGGCTACACCTTC. Translated: CASSYGGYGYTF. The rearrangement joins TRBV6-2 or TRBV6-3 to TRBJ1-2; D unclear. Germline assignment: CDR1 MNHEY and CDR2 SVGEGT. The CDR3 runs 12 residues. The V end was cut by 2 bases, the J end by 5 bases, with 6 bases between.